This T cell receptor (beta chain) derives from a study of blood T cell repertoires in COVID-19. In the study overall: The samples span acute and convalescent COVID-19 from the United States, Italy and Spain.

The CDR3 covers 16 residues. V shed 0 bases and J shed 1 base, with 13 bases lying between them. Germline CDR1 is SGDLS and CDR2 is YYNGEE. Under the authors' procedure: Nucleated cell counts were estimated from reference gene primer amplification. Profiling relied on immunoSEQ multiplex PCR, and the TCRdb table lists in-frame clones only, not all of them. V and J calls and clone size are those listed in that table; D and trimming were worked out from the DNA. The repertoire has some 75,000 clones, roughly 90% of them found once; the top ten carry around 6.3%. This chain uses TRBV9 with TRBJ2-5; D perhaps matches TRBD2 (7 bases). Sequences were obtained from peripheral blood. This receptor was obtained from an elderly man with COVID-19, enrolled during active disease. The CDR3 region is CASSVGGAGVQETQYF. The CDR3 nucleotides are TGTGCCAGCAGCGTAGGGGGGGCGGGGGTCCAAGAGACCCAGTACTTC.